Each of the 8 T cell receptor beta chains below was sequenced from the same sample in a study of T-cell reconstitution after alpha-beta-depleted transplantation in children. Preparation of the TCRbeta library involved a method that used unique molecular identifiers. TCRdb recomputed calls from the PCR reads with MiXCR, one row per CDR3 protein. Of a few hundred thousand distinct CDR3 sequences in the sample, 10% were seen once. The starting material was PBMCs, obtained before TCRalphabeta/CD19-depleted stem cell transplant. These receptors all stem from a boy younger than two with acute myeloid leukemia, due to receive a stem cell transplant.

This clonotype was seen many times. One end of the junction is discordant with germline, which a read error may explain. The chain links TRBV11-3 to TRBJ2-1; 9 nucleotides line up with TRBD1. This CDR3 has 15 residues. CDR1 and CDR2 from the germline V gene are SGHNT and YENEEA. CDR3: CASSIDRTIGTGRFF. The CDR3 DNA sequence: TGTGCCAGCAGCATAGACCGTACCATTGGGACAGGGAGGTTCTTC.

In regard to this clonotype: The conserved closing phenylalanine or tryptophan is absent in this CDR3, likely reflecting a read error. The chain carries TRBV7-7 and TRBJ2-2; a possible D gene is TRBD1 (5 bases). Per the germline V gene, CDR1 is SSHAT and CDR2 is FNYEAQ (reference sequence). CDR3 length: 18 residues. Trimming cost V 4 bases and J 6 bases, with 24 bases left between them. For the CDR3, the DNA is TGTGCCAGCAGCTCCGGCCGTCAAGGGCAGGGTCCTTCCGGGGAGCTGTTTCTT. Encoded protein: CASSSGRQGQGPSGELFL.

This clonotype showed up many times. This rearrangement joins TRBV20-1 to TRBJ2-3; 8 positions agree with TRBD2. CDR3 length: 13 residues. V shed 3 bases, J shed 7 bases, and the junction held 6 bases outside the gene matches. Germline CDR1 is DFQATT and CDR2 is SNEGSKA (reference sequence). CDR3 in amino acids: CSASVGRANTQYF. DNA for the CDR3: TGCAGTGCTAGTGTCGGGAGGGCCAATACGCAGTATTTT.

This clonotype was seen only once. The gene calls are TRBV5-6 and TRBJ1-1, with D unresolved. Germline CDR1 is SGHDT and CDR2 is YYEEEE. V shed 4 bases and J shed 0 bases, with 16 bases lying between them. The CDR3 consists of 16 residues. CDR3 bases: TGTGCCAGCAGCCCCGGGTGGGCCGGCATGAACACTGAAGCTTTCTTT. Protein: CASSPGWAGMNTEAFF. The whole variable domain, remainder taken from reference TRBV5-6 and TRBJ1-1, is DAGVTQSPTHLIKTRGQQVTLRCSPKSGHDTVSWYQQALGQGPQFIFQYYEEEERQRGNFPDRFSGHQFPNYSSELNVNALLLGDSALYLCASSPGWAGMNTEAFFGQGTRLTVV.

The table lists this clonotype with many counts. This chain joins TRBV15 and TRBJ2-3; 9 nucleotides align to TRBD2. Germline V gene data show CDR1 as LNHNV and CDR2 as YYDKDF (reference sequence). V lost 0 bases to trimming and J lost 4 bases; unmatched junction nucleotides: 2. This CDR3 contains 15 residues. The CDR3 reads CATSRDAGGPDTQYF. The CDR3 bases are TGTGCCACCAGCAGAGATGCGGGAGGGCCAGATACGCAGTATTTT.

Note on this clonotype: This may arise from a read error, as a much more abundant clone is one base away. This rearrangement joins TRBV7-2 to TRBJ2-3, with D maybe TRBD1 (5 bases). CDR3 length equals 13 residues. V gave up 5 bases and J gave up 4 bases, with 10 bases separating them. CDR1 and CDR2 (germline): SGHTA, FQGNSA. The CDR3 nucleotides are TGTGCCAGCAGCCCGGACACGGCAGATACGCAGTATTTT. Amino acids: CASSPDTADTQYF.

This clonotype was detected many times. This chain connects TRBV7-3 to TRBJ1-1; possible D gene TRBD1, 5 bases. Between the trimmed V and J ends, which lost 2 bases and 6 bases, there was a span of 10 bases. The CDR3 has 13 amino acids. Germline values: CDR1 SGHTA, CDR2 FQGTGA. CDR3 DNA sequence: TGTGCCAGCAGCTTATCGGGCAGGGCTGAAGCTTTCTTT. Translation: CASSLSGRAEAFF.

Many counts were recorded for this clonotype. The chain links TRBV5-1 to TRBJ2-7; D might be TRBD1 or TRBD2, each matching 5 bases. Germline V gene data show CDR1 as SGHRS and CDR2 as YFSETQ. The CDR3 is 15 residues long. V lost 6 bases to trimming and J lost 0 bases, with 16 bases between them. This CDR3 reads CASKNWGSPSYEQYF. CDR3 nucleotides: TGCGCCAGCAAAAATTGGGGGTCTCCCTCCTACGAGCAGTACTTC.